This note documents a single T cell receptor (beta chain) sequence. Some clones are missing from TCRdb's copy, which holds only in-frame ones; the method was immunoSEQ multiplex PCR. Here the sample spans 35,000 to 45,000 clones, roughly 90% being singletons. The data are from a study of T cell changes during pregnancy in multiple sclerosis. V lost 3 bases to trimming and J lost 3 bases, with 9 bases between them. The germline V gene has CDR1 MGHDK and CDR2 SYGVNS. The CDR3 consists of 15 residues. The chain carries TRBV25-1 and TRBJ2-6; weak D call: TRBD2 (6 bases). This TCR was recovered from a female donor with multiple sclerosis, enrolled in a pregnancy study. This specimen was CD8+ T cells from peripheral blood mononuclear cells, taken before pregnancy. CDR3 nucleotides: TGTGCCAGCAGTGACGAGGGAGGTGGGGCCAACGTCCTGACTTTC. Its translation is CASSDEGGGANVLTF.